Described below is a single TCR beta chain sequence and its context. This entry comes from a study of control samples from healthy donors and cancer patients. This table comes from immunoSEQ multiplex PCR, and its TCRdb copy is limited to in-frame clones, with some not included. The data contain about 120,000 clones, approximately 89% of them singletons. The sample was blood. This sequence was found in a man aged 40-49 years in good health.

CDR3 loop: CASRLKDGSYGYTF. CDR3 DNA sequence: TGTGCCAGCAGACTAAAGGACGGTTCCTATGGCTACACCTTC. V usage is TRBV5-5 and J usage is TRBJ1-2; D unclear. The CDR3 runs 14 residues. Trimming took 5 bases from V and 4 from J, leaving 15 bases between them. Germline V gives CDR1 SGHKS, CDR2 YYEKEE (reference sequence).